This passage covers 20 T cell receptor beta chains from one sample sequenced in a study of T cell changes during pregnancy in multiple sclerosis. Profiled with immunoSEQ multiplex PCR; TCRdb holds only in-frame clones, not every one. This sample yields approximately 37,000 clones, of which about 88% are seen a single time; 3.5% to 5% belongs to the top ten. This specimen was CD8+ T cells from peripheral blood mononuclear cells, taken in the first trimester of pregnancy. The receptor source for this set is a female donor with multiple sclerosis, enrolled in a pregnancy study.

This clone was seen just once. The rearrangement uses TRBV14 and TRBJ2-5; maybe TRBD2 (6 bases). V was cut by 1 base and J by 9 bases, with 18 bases left in between. The germline CDR1 and CDR2 sequences are SGHDN and FVKESK. The CDR3 totals 15 residues. CDR3 amino acids: CASSQVRGPRGAQYF. The CDR3, as DNA: TGTGCCAGCAGCCAAGTGCGGGGACCCCGAGGGGCCCAGTACTTC. Full variable domain (rest looked up from reference TRBV14 and TRBJ2-5): EAGVTQFPSHSVIEKGQTVTLRCDPISGHDNLYWYRRVMGKEIKFLLHFVKESKQDESGMPNNRFLAERTGGTYSTLKVQPAELEDSGVYFCASSQVRGPRGAQYFGPGTRLLVL.

V is TRBV19 and J is TRBJ1-1; unclear D gene. Germline CDR1 LNHDA, CDR2 SQIVND (reference sequence). Between the trimmed V and J ends, which lost 7 bases and 1 base, there was a span of 16 bases. CDR3 length: 15 amino acids. CDR3 sequence reads: CASTLFESGNTEAFF. The CDR3 bases are TGTGCCAGTACGCTCTTCGAGTCGGGGAACACTGAAGCTTTCTTT.

This sequence joins TRBV6-6 and TRBJ2-1, with 8 bases fitting TRBD2. CDR1 MNHNY and CDR2 SVGAGI come from the germline V gene (reference sequence). This CDR3 region has 15 residues. V dropped 2 bases and J dropped 4; count of bases not matched to a gene: 4. This CDR3 reads CASSYGLAGYNEQFF. The CDR3 DNA reads TGTGCCAGCAGTTACGGTTTAGCGGGATACAATGAGCAGTTCTTC.

V and J are TRBV7-3 and TRBJ2-1, with TRBD2 identical over 9 bases. Germline CDR1 reads SGHTA; CDR2 reads FQGTGA. The J segment lost 1 base and the V segment lost 4 bases, leaving 17 bases of the junction unmatched. The CDR3 covers 20 residues. The CDR3 nucleotides read TGTGCCAGCAGCTCCCGGCGGGGGGGTAGCGGGGGAAAATCCTACAATGAGCAGTTCTTC. This codes for CASSSRRGGSGGKSYNEQFF.

The chain couples TRBV4-2 to TRBJ1-1, with 7 bases identical to TRBD1. Per the germline V gene, CDR1 is LGHNA and CDR2 is YNFKEQ. This CDR3 region has 15 residues. V shed 3 bases, J shed 5 bases, and the junction held 9 bases outside the gene matches. The CDR3 DNA sequence: TGTGCCAGCAGCCAGGAATCAGGGGGTTGGACTGAAGCTTTCTTT. Translation: CASSQESGGWTEAFF.

The chain carries TRBV6-5 and TRBJ2-7; D perhaps matches TRBD1 (6 bases). V shed 7 bases and J shed 0 bases, with 16 bases lying between them. This CDR3 spans 15 amino acids. Germline loops: CDR1 MNHEY, CDR2 SVGAGI. In nucleotides, the CDR3 is TGTGCCAGCACCAACCAGGGGACCTACTCCTACGAGCAGTACTTC. Its translation is CASTNQGTYSYEQYF.

The chain has TRBV9 and TRBJ2-3; D possibly corresponds to TRBD2 (6 bases). The CDR3 is 15 amino acids. In germline, CDR1 is SGDLS, CDR2 YYNGEE. Trimming took 4 bases from V and 2 from J, leaving 14 bases between them. The CDR3 DNA reads as TGTGCCAGCAGCCGGGGAGGAAGCACCACAGATACGCAGTATTTT. This gives the protein CASSRGGSTTDTQYF.

The chain is built from TRBV7-6 and TRBJ1-1, with D possibly matching TRBD1 (5 bases). Trimming cost V 5 bases and J 7 bases, with 11 bases left between them. CDR3 length: 12 amino acids. CDR1 and CDR2 (germline): SGHVS, FNYEAQ. CDR3 region: CASSPDSNEAFF. The CDR3 bases are TGTGCCAGCAGCCCAGACAGTAATGAAGCTTTCTTT. Using reference TRBV7-6 and TRBJ1-1 for the parts outside the CDR3, the full variable domain is GAGVSQSPRYKVTKRGQDVALRCDPISGHVSLYWYRQALGQGPEFLTYFNYEAQQDKSGLPNDRFSAERPEGSISTLTIQRTEQRDSAMYRCASSPDSNEAFFGQGTRLTVV.

The V and J genes are TRBV19 and TRBJ2-5; 8 bases line up with TRBD1. This CDR3 has 15 residues. Trimming took 7 bases from V and 5 from J; bases not matched to a gene: 12. CDR1 and CDR2 from the germline V gene are LNHDA and SQIVND (reference sequence). In nucleotides, the CDR3 is TGTGCCAGTACCGCCTCTCCGGGACAGGTGGAGACCCAGTACTTC. Protein sequence: CASTASPGQVETQYF.

The rearrangement joins TRBV29-1 to TRBJ2-5; TRBD1 matches 12 bases. The junction had 4 bases not matched to a gene; V was cut back by 4 bases and J by 4 bases. The CDR3 spans 14 residues. The germline V gene has CDR1 SQVTM and CDR2 ANQGSEA. The CDR3 DNA sequence: TGCAGCGTTGGAGGGACAGGGGGCGGAGAGACCCAGTACTTC. Residues: CSVGGTGGGETQYF.

The chain joins TRBV7-2 to TRBJ2-5; unclear D gene. The CDR3 loop spans 14 amino acids. Trimming pared 7 bases from V and 1 base from J, leaving 13 bases between. CDR1 SGHTA and CDR2 FQGNSA come from the germline V gene. CDR3 loop: CASTPWSVQETQYF. Written as DNA, the CDR3 is TGTGCCAGCACCCCCTGGTCGGTCCAAGAGACCCAGTACTTC.

The chain employs TRBV6-1 and TRBJ2-7; 11 bases map to TRBD1. With V trimmed by 4 bases and J by 4 bases, 6 bases remained unmatched. This CDR3 spans 15 amino acids. Germline V gives CDR1 MNHNS, CDR2 SASEGT. CDR3 protein: CASSAGTGGSYEQYF. DNA of the CDR3: TGTGCCAGCAGTGCCGGGACAGGGGGATCTTACGAGCAGTACTTC.

The chain is built from TRBV19 and TRBJ1-1; the D is unclear. CDR1 and CDR2 from the germline V gene are LNHDA and SQIVND (reference sequence). Between the trimmed V and J ends, which lost 6 bases and 4 bases, there was a span of 9 bases. CDR3 length: 12 residues. The CDR3 bases are TGTGCCAGTAGCTCCCCAGGCACTGAAGCTTTCTTT. Protein sequence: CASSSPGTEAFF. The complete variable domain, with remaining parts taken from reference TRBV19 and TRBJ1-1, reads DGGITQSPKYLFRKEGQNVTLSCEQNLNHDAMYWYRQDPGQGLRLIYYSQIVNDFQKGDIAEGYSVSREKKESFPLTVTSAQKNPTAFYLCASSSPGTEAFFGQGTRLTVV.

The rearrangement joins TRBV19 to TRBJ2-7, with TRBD1 as a possible D gene (5 bases). CDR1 LNHDA and CDR2 SQIVND come from the germline V gene (reference sequence). The germline V and J ends were trimmed by 3 bases and 5 bases, with 14 bases remaining between them. The CDR3 runs 14 residues. CDR3 loop: CASSIVAGMNEQYF. The CDR3 DNA follows: TGTGCCAGTAGTATTGTCGCAGGGATGAACGAGCAGTACTTC.

V is TRBV27 and J is TRBJ1-2; 8 bases line up with TRBD1. The germline CDR1 and CDR2 sequences are MNHEY and SMNVEV (reference sequence). The CDR3 length is 14 residues. The trim removed 5 bases at V and 3 bases at J, leaving 5 bases unmatched. CDR3 DNA: TGTGCCAGCAGTCAGCGACAGGGGCACTATGGCTACACCTTC. This codes for CASSQRQGHYGYTF.

This clone has a single count. The chain joins TRBV29-1 to TRBJ1-2; 7 positions match TRBD1. This CDR3 has 13 amino acids. Germline CDR1 SQVTM, CDR2 ANQGSEA. Trimming at V came to 4 bases and at J to 3 bases, leaving 5 bases not matched to a gene. The CDR3 bases are TGCAGCGTTGTGCACAGGGGTGACTATGGCTACACCTTC. Its protein product is CSVVHRGDYGYTF.

The genes are TRBV9 and TRBJ1-2; maybe TRBD1 (5 bases). V lost 2 bases and J lost 8, with 13 bases in between. CDR1 is SGDLS, CDR2 YYNGEE, per germline. This CDR3 is 13 amino acids long. The CDR3 loop is CASSVSWGEGYTF. DNA of the CDR3: TGTGCCAGCAGCGTTAGCTGGGGGGAGGGCTACACCTTC.

The CDR3 coding sequence is TGTGCCAGCAGCTTAGGCGAGAATGGCTACACCTTC. Protein sequence: CASSLGENGYTF. J is TRBJ1-2 and V is TRBV11-2, with D unclear. The V end was cut by 1 base, the J end by 6 bases, with 6 bases between. The CDR3 covers 12 residues. Germline loops: CDR1 SGHAT, CDR2 FQNNGV. Together with reference TRBV11-2 and TRBJ1-2, the CDR3 gives the full variable domain: EAGVAQSPRYKIIEKRQSVAFWCNPISGHATLYWYQQILGQGPKLLIQFQNNGVVDDSQLPKDRFSAERLKGVDSTLKIQPAKLEDSAVYLCASSLGENGYTFGSGTRLTVV.

The chain uses TRBV11-3 and TRBJ1-3; D not certain. CDR3 length: 14 residues. CDR1 and CDR2 from the germline V gene are SGHNT and YENEEA. The germline V and J ends were trimmed by 6 bases and 7 bases, with 16 bases remaining between them. The CDR3 loop reads CASRDQRGLNTIYF. CDR3 in DNA: TGTGCCAGCAGGGATCAGCGGGGTCTTAACACCATATATTTT.

The CDR3 region has the DNA TGTGCCAGCAGCTTAGAGGGTCCAGGGCGCCAAGAGACCCAGTACTTC. Translated, it gives CASSLEGPGRQETQYF. The gene calls are TRBV11-3 and TRBJ2-5; weak D call: TRBD1 (5 bases). Deletions cut 0 bases from V and 1 base from J, with 12 bases between. The CDR3 spans 16 residues. Germline CDR1 is SGHNT and CDR2 is YENEEA.